The rows below give T cell receptor beta chains drawn from one sample of a study of neoadjuvant anti-PD-1 for oral cavity cancer. Here immunoSEQ multiplex PCR was the method, and the copy in TCRdb shows in-frame clones only, minus some. The sample shows thousands of clones, nearly 45% of them seen only once. The material was tumor tissue, obtained before nivolumab (anti-PD-1) treatment. Receptors originate from a person between 35 and 79 years old with oral cavity squamous cell carcinoma. Each CDR3 is given with its conserved first and last residue. The D gene is left open where the match is weak. Clone size is shown for a subset of rows, as once, few, many or a class of expanded clone.

TRBD1	TRBV11-2	-	TRBJ1-3	TGTGCCAGCAGCTTAGTCATAGGGGGCGTTGGAAACACCATATATTTT	CASSLVIGGVGNTIYF
TRBD1	TRBV7-2	-	TRBJ1-1	TGTGCCAGCAGCCCCTTCTCCGTGGGACAGCTTGAAGCTTTCTTT	CASSPFSVGQLEAFF
-	TRBV7-9	-	TRBJ1-2	TGTGCCAGCGTCCTAAGGAAGGCAGCGAATTTCTATGGCTACACCTTC	CASVLRKAANFYGYTF
-	TRBV29-1	-	TRBJ2-1	TGCAGCGTTGAAGATCTCCGAGACGGGTACAATGAGCAGTTCTTC	CSVEDLRDGYNEQFF
TRBD2	TRBV5-1	few	TRBJ2-2	TGCGCCAGCAGCGCGGGACTAGCGGGGACCGGGGAGCTGTTTTTT	CASSAGLAGTGELFF
-	TRBV11-2	-	TRBJ1-3	TGTGCCAGCAGCTTAGCCCCCTCGACCTCTGGAAACACCATATATTTT	CASSLAPSTSGNTIYF
TRBD2	TRBV7-2	large	TRBJ2-7	TGTGCCAGCAGCAAGACTAGCGGGGGGGAGTACGAGCAGTACTTC	CASSKTSGGEYEQYF
TRBD2	TRBV5-5	medium-sized	TRBJ2-7	TGTGCCAGCAGATCCGCCGGGACTAGCGAGCAGTACTTC	CASRSAGTSEQYF
TRBD1	TRBV5-5	-	TRBJ2-7	TGTGCCAGCAGCTCGGACAGGTTTAGTTCCTACGAGCAGTACTTC	CASSSDRFSSYEQYF
TRBD1	TRBV9	few	TRBJ2-3	TGTGCCAGCAGCGCCTGGACAGGGGGGATCACAGATACGCAGTATTTT	CASSAWTGGITDTQYF
-	TRBV5-6	-	TRBJ1-3	TGTGCCAGCAGCTTGGCTCGCTATGGTGGAAACACCATATATTTT	CASSLARYGGNTIYF
TRBD1	TRBV14	-	TRBJ1-6	TGTGCCAGCAGGCAGCGGGACAGCGGAAATTCACCCCTCCACTTT	CASRQRDSGNSPLHF
-	TRBV10-3	-	TRBJ2-3	TGTGCCATCAGTGAGTCGGAGGCGGGGAGAGATACGCAGTATTTT	CAISESEAGRDTQYF
-	TRBV27	-	TRBJ2-5	TGTGCCAGCAGTTCCGAGGAAGGGGGGCAGGAGACCCAGTACTTC	CASSSEEGGQETQYF
-	TRBV5-6	few	TRBJ2-3	TGTGCCAGCAGCCCGGACCACACAGATACGCAGTATTTT	CASSPDHTDTQYF
TRBD1	TRBV7-9	few	TRBJ1-2	TGTGCCAGCAGCTTCTTCACAGGGGTCCCGTATGGCTACACCTTC	CASSFFTGVPYGYTF
-	TRBV2	few	TRBJ2-1	TGTGCCAGCAGCCCTCTGTACTATGAGCAGTTCTTC	CASSPLYYEQFF
TRBD1	TRBV7-2	few	TRBJ1-2	TGTGCCAGCAGCTGGACAGGGGGCGCTAACTATGGCTACACCTTC	CASSWTGGANYGYTF
TRBD1	TRBV7-2	medium-sized	TRBJ1-6	TGTGCCAGCAGCTCCACAGGGGGCTCACCTAATTCACCCCTCCACTTT	CASSSTGGSPNSPLHF
-	TRBV2	-	TRBJ1-4	TGTGCCAGCAGCCGAAGCACGTCCGCAACTAATGAAAAACTGTTTTTT	CASSRSTSATNEKLFF
TRBD2	TRBV18	few	TRBJ2-1	TGTGCCAGCTCACTCGGACTAGCGGGGGTTCGGTACAATGAGCAGTTCTTC	CASSLGLAGVRYNEQFF
-	TRBV7-2	few	TRBJ1-2	TGTGCCAGCAGCGTAAATGAGGGACATGGCTACACCTTC	CASSVNEGHGYTF
-	TRBV5-4	-	TRBJ1-1	TGTGCCAGCAGCTCCGCCGGACGGGACACTGAAGCTTTCTTT	CASSSAGRDTEAFF
TRBD1	TRBV2	-	TRBJ2-5	TGTGCCACCCGGGACAGGAGCATTCAAGAGACCCAGTACTTC	CATRDRSIQETQYF
-	TRBV15	few	TRBJ2-3	TGTGCCACCAGCACCGAGGAGCGTGCAGATACGCAGTATTTT	CATSTEERADTQYF
-	TRBV5-4	large	TRBJ1-6	TGTGCCAGCAGCTTCGGACAATATAATTCACCCCTCCACTTT	CASSFGQYNSPLHF
-	TRBV11-2	large	TRBJ2-5	TGTGCCAGCAGCTCCGTCGGGCAGGGTGACCAAGAGACCCAGTACTTC	CASSSVGQGDQETQYF
-	TRBV9	-	TRBJ1-2	TGTGCCAGCAGTGTTCAGGGGACCGGTAACTATGGCTACACCTTC	CASSVQGTGNYGYTF